The sequence of this T cell receptor (beta chain) was determined in a study of blood T cell repertoires in COVID-19. The CDR3 consists of 14 residues. Germline assignment: CDR1 MNHEY and CDR2 SVGAGI. The V segment lost 6 bases and the J segment 7 bases; nucleotides outside the gene matches: 9. This clone turned up a few times. Authors' processing steps: Nucleated cell counts were estimated from reference gene primer amplification. Sequenced by immunoSEQ multiplex PCR; TCRdb stores in-frame clones only, minus some. V, J and clone size were drawn from that table, and D and trimming were deduced from the DNA. This sample has fewer than 150,000 clones, with more than 65% found just once.

The clonotype was recovered from a man in his fifties with acute or convalescent COVID-19. The chain joins TRBV6-5 to TRBJ1-2; TRBD1 aligns across 9 bases. The sequencing input was peripheral blood. CDR3 DNA: TGTGCCAGCAGACAGACAGGGGGAGCGAGTGGCTACACCTTC. Translating gives CASRQTGGASGYTF.